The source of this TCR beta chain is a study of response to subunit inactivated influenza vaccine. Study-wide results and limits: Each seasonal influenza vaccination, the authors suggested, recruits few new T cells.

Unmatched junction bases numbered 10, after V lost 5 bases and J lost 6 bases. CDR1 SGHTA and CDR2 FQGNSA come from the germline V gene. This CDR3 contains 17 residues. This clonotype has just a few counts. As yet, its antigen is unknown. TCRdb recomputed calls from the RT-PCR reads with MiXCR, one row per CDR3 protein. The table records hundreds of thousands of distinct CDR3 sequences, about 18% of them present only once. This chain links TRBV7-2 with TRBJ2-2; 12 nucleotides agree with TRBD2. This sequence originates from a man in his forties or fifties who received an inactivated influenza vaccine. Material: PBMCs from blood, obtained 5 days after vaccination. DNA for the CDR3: TGTGCCAGCAGCCAACTAGCGGGAGGTATTCCCCCCGGGGAGCTGTTTTTT. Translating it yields CASSQLAGGIPPGELFF. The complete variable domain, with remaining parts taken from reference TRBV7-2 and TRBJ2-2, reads GAGVSQSPSNKVTEKGKDVELRCDPISGHTALYWYRQSLGQGLEFLIYFQGNSAPDKSGLPSDRFSAERTGGSVSTLTIQRTQQEDSAVYLCASSQLAGGIPPGELFFGEGSRLTVL.